This TCR beta chain was recorded in a study of a mutant IDH1 vaccine in newly diagnosed glioma. As to time point: baseline, week 1 (first vaccination visit). Indicated treatment: pre-vaccination baseline after standard-of-care therapy. This CDR3 comprises 15 residues. V gave up 5 bases and J gave up 6 bases; unmatched junction bases: 11. CDR1 SEHNR and CDR2 FQNEAQ come from the germline V gene (reference sequence). Sequencing used immunoSEQ multiplex PCR; TCRdb keeps in-frame clones, though not all of them. The data show some 59,000 clones, approximately 80% seen once. This TCR came from a man aged 18 to 29 with glioma. This rearrangement joins TRBV7-9 to TRBJ2-7, with 9 bases matching TRBD1. The sequencing here drew on PBMCs, taken from a glioma patient treated with radiotherapy, temozolomide or both. The DNA for the CDR3 is TGTGCCAGCAGCCCCACCGGGACAGGGAGAAGCGAGCAGTACTTC. It codes for CASSPTGTGRSEQYF. The complete variable domain, with remaining parts taken from reference TRBV7-9 and TRBJ2-7, reads DTGVSQNPRHKITKRGQNVTFRCDPISEHNRLYWYRQTLGQGPEFLTYFQNEAQLEKSRLLSDRFSAERPKGSFSTLEIQRTEQGDSAMYLCASSPTGTGRSEQYFGPGTRLTVT.